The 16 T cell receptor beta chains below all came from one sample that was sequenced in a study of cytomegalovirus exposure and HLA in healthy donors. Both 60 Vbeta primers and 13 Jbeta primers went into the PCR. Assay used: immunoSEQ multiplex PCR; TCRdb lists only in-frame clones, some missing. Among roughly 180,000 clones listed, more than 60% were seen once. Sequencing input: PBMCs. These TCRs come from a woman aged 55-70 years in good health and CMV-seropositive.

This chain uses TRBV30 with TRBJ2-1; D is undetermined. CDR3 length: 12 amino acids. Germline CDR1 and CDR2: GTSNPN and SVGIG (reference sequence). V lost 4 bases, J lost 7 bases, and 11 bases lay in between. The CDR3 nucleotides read TGTGCCTGGAACCTTAGACTTAATGAGCAGTTCTTC. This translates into CAWNLRLNEQFF.

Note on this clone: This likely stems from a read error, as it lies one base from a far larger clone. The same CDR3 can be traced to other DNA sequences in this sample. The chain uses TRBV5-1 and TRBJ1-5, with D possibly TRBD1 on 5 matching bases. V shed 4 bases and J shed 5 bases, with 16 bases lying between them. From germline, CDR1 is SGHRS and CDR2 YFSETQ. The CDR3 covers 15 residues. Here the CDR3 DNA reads TGCGCCAGCAGCCCTCGGGGGGGATTGGATCAGCCCCAGCATTTT. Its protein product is CASSPRGGLDQPQHF. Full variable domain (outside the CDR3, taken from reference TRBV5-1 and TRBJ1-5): KAGVTQTPRYLIKTRGQQVTLSCSPISGHRSVSWYQQTPGQGLQFLFEYFSETQRNKGNFPGRFSGRQFSNSRSEMNVSTLELGDSALYLCASSPRGGLDQPQHFGDGTRLSIL.

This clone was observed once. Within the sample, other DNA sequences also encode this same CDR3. The DNA for the CDR3 is TGTGCCAGCAGCTTGCCAGGGGGCAGGGAAGAGACCCAGTACTTC. Translated: CASSLPGGREETQYF. This chain links TRBV5-6 with TRBJ2-5, with 8 bases fitting TRBD1. The trim removed 1 base at V and 3 bases at J, leaving 5 bases unmatched. The CDR3 is made up of 15 amino acids. Germline CDR1 SGHDT, CDR2 YYEEEE.

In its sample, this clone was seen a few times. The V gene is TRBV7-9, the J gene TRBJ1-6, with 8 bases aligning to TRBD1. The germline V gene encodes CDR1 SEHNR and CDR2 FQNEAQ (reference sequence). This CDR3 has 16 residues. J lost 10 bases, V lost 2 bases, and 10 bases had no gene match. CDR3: CASSLHLTGARSPLHF. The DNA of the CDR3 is TGTGCCAGCAGCTTACATTTGACAGGGGCGAGGTCACCCCTCCACTTT.

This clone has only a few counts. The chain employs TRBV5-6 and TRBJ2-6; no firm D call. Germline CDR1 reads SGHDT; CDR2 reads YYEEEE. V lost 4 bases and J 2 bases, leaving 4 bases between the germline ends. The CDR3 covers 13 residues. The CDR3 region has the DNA TGTGCCAGCAGCCGTCCTGGGGCCAACGTCCTGACTTTC. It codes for CASSRPGANVLTF.

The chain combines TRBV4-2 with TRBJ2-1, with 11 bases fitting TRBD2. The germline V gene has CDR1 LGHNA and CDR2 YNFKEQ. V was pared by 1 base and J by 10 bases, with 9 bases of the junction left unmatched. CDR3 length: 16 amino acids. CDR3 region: CASSQASSGGPEEQFF. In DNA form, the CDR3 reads TGTGCCAGCAGCCAAGCGTCTAGCGGGGGGCCCGAGGAGCAGTTCTTC.

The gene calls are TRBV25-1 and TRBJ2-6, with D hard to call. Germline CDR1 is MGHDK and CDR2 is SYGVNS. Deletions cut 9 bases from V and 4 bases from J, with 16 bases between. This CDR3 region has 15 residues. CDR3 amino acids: CASSTRQLGANVLTF. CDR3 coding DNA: TGTGCCAGTTCGACCCGACAACTCGGGGCCAACGTCCTGACTTTC.

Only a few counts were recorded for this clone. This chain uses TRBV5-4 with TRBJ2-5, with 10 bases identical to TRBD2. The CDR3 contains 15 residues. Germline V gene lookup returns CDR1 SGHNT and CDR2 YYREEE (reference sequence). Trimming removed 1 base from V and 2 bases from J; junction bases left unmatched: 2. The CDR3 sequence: CASSLRTSGQETQYF. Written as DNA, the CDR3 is TGTGCCAGCAGCTTGAGGACTAGCGGACAAGAGACCCAGTACTTC.

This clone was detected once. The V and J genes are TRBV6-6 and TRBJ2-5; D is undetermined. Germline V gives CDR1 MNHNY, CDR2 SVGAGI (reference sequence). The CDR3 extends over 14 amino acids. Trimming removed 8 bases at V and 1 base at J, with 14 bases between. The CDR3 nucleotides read TGTGCCAGCCTTAAGTCTATCTTCCAAGAGACCCAGTACTTC. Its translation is CASLKSIFQETQYF.

The CDR3 coding sequence is TGTGCCTGGAGTGCTCCCGGGAGGCCTTACAATGAGCAGTTCTTC. This sequence encodes CAWSAPGRPYNEQFF. The rearrangement joins TRBV30 to TRBJ2-1, with 7 bases lining up with TRBD2. The germline gives CDR1 GTSNPN, CDR2 SVGIG (reference sequence). Trimming at V came to 1 base and at J to 4 bases, leaving 7 bases not matched to a gene. The CDR3 consists of 15 residues.

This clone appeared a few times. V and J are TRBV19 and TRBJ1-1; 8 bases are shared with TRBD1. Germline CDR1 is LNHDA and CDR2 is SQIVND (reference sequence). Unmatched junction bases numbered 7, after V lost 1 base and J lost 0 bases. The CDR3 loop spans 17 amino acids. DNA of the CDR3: TGTGCCAGTAGTATAGGGGGGACAGGAGGCATGAACACTGAAGCTTTCTTT. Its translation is CASSIGGTGGMNTEAFF.

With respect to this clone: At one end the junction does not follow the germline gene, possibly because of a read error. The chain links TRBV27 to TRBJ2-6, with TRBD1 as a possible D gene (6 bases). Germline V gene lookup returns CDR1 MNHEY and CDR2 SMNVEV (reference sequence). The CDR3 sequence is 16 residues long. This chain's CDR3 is CASSAQGFSGANGLTF. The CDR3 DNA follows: TGTGCCAGCTCTGCACAGGGCTTCTCTGGGGCCAACGGCCTGACTTTC.

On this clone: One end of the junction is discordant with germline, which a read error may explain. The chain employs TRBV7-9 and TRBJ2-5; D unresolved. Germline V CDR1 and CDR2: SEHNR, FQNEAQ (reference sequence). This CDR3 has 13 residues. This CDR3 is CSSSLMAEETQYF. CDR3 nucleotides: TGTTCCAGCAGCTTAATGGCGGAAGAGACCCAGTACTTC. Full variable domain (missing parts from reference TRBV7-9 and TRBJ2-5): DTGVSQNPRHKITKRGQNVTFRCDPISEHNRLYWYRQTLGQGPEFLTYFQNEAQLEKSRLLSDRFSAERPKGSFSTLEIQRTEQGDSAMYLCSSSLMAEETQYFGPGTRLLVL.

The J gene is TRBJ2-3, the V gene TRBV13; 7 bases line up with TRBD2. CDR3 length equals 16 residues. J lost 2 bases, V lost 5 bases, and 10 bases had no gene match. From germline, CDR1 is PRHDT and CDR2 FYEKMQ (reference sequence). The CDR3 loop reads CASSVKRGLHTDTQYF. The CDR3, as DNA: TGTGCCAGCAGCGTTAAGCGGGGACTTCACACAGATACGCAGTATTTT.

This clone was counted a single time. The CDR3 protein is CASSLVGTGGKLTEAFF. The CDR3 DNA follows: TGTGCCAGCAGCTTAGTCGGGACAGGGGGGAAATTAACTGAAGCTTTCTTT. The rearrangement uses TRBV7-2 and TRBJ1-1; 11 bases match TRBD1. The CDR3 consists of 17 residues. J was trimmed by 5 bases and V by 1 base; bases with no gene match: 9. The germline gives CDR1 SGHTA, CDR2 FQGNSA.

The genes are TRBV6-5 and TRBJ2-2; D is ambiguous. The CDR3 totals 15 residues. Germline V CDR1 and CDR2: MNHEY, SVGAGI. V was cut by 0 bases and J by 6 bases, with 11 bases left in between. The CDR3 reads CASSYSIGLAGELFF. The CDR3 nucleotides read TGTGCCAGCAGTTACTCGATCGGGTTGGCCGGGGAGCTGTTTTTT.